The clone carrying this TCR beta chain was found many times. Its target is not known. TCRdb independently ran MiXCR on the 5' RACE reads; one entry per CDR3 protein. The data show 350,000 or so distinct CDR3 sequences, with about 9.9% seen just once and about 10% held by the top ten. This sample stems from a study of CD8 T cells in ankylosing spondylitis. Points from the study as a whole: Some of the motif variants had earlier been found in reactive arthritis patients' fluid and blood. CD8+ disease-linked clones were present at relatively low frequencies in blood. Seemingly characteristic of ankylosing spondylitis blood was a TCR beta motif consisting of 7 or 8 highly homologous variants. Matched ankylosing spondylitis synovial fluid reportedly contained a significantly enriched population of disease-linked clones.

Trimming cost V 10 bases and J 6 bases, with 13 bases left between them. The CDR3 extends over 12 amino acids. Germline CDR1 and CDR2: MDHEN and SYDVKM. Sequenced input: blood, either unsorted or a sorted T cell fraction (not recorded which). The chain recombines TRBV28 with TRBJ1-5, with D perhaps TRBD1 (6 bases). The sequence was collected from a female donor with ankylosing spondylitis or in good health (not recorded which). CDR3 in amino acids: CAIRTALQPQHF. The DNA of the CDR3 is TGTGCCATACGGACAGCACTTCAGCCCCAGCATTTT.